The rows below give T cell receptor beta chains drawn from one sample of a study of regulatory dendritic cells for organ transplantation. Libraries were prepared by immunoSEQ multiplex PCR; TCRdb keeps only in-frame clonotypes and omits some of them. The sample records fewer than 50,000 clones, 75% to 95% being singletons. The sequencing sample was made of naive CD8+ T cells from blood. The receptor set was obtained from a human donor in good health. Each CDR3 is given with its conserved first and last residue. Each record gives: D gene, V gene, J gene, clone size, CDR3 DNA, CDR3 protein. The D gene is left open where the match is weak. Some rows have no size entry. The others give once, few or many, or a class for an expanded clone.

-	TRBV6-5	TRBJ2-5	-	TGTGCCAGCAGTTACTCCGGCAGGGGTGTAGAGACCCAGTACTTC	CASSYSGRGVETQYF
-	TRBV14	TRBJ2-7	-	TGTGCCAGCAGCCAAGAGGGTAGGGGCGATACGAGGTACGAGCAGTACTTC	CASSQEGRGDTRYEQYF
TRBD2	TRBV27	TRBJ2-3	-	TGTGCCAGCAGAAAATTAAGGACTAGCGGCTCCACAGATACGCAGTATTTT	CASRKLRTSGSTDTQYF
-	TRBV27	TRBJ2-5	-	TGTGCCAGCAGCACCGACGGGACATTTCAAGAGACCCAGTACTTC	CASSTDGTFQETQYF
TRBD1	TRBV5-8	TRBJ1-1	-	TGTGCCAGCAGCTCAGCAGGGGGCTGGTTGGCTTTCTTT	CASSSAGGWLAFF
-	TRBV7-9	TRBJ2-7	-	TGTGCCAGCAGCTTCACTCTTGGGGCGTCCTACGAGCAGTACTTC	CASSFTLGASYEQYF
-	TRBV9	TRBJ1-2	-	TGTGCCAGCAGCGGATCAAGGGTCTATGGCTACACCTTC	CASSGSRVYGYTF
-	TRBV4-2	TRBJ1-4	-	TGTGCCAGCAGCCAAGATAGCGGGGTTGGTAATGAAAAACTGTTTTTT	CASSQDSGVGNEKLFF
TRBD1	TRBV27	TRBJ2-6	-	TGTGCCAGCCGGACAGGTCCTCTTTCTGGGGCCAACGTCCTGACTTTC	CASRTGPLSGANVLTF
-	TRBV21-1	TRBJ2-1	once	TGTGCCAGCAGCATAGGGACTGGACCTTACAATGAGCAGTTCTTC	CASSIGTGPYNEQFF
TRBD2	TRBV4-3	TRBJ2-1	-	TGCGCCAGCAGCCAAGATAGGATAGCGGGCAATGAGCAGTTCTTC	CASSQDRIAGNEQFF
-	TRBV5-1	TRBJ2-7	-	TGCGCCAGCAGCTTGGAATACTACGAGCAGTACTTC	CASSLEYYEQYF
-	TRBV18	TRBJ2-1	once	TGTGCCAGCTCACCAAGGTCTGGGACCCCCGGTGATGAGCAGTTCTTC	CASSPRSGTPGDEQFF
TRBD1	TRBV30	TRBJ1-6	-	TGTGCCTGCGGCATAGGGGGCGCGGGTTCACCCCTCCACTTT	CACGIGGAGSPLHF
TRBD1	TRBV19	TRBJ2-7	-	TGTGCCAGTAGTCCCGGACAGGGGGTCACCTACGAGCAGTACTTC	CASSPGQGVTYEQYF
-	TRBV11-2	TRBJ2-1	-	TGTGCCAGCAGCTTCTTCGCTGCCCCGGTCCGGTTCTTC	CASSFFAAPVRFF
-	TRBV6-7	TRBJ1-3	-	-	CASILEEERFLSPIYF
TRBD1	TRBV5-1	TRBJ2-7	-	TGCGCCAGCAGGAGGACAGGCTCCTACGAGCAGTACTTC	CASRRTGSYEQYF